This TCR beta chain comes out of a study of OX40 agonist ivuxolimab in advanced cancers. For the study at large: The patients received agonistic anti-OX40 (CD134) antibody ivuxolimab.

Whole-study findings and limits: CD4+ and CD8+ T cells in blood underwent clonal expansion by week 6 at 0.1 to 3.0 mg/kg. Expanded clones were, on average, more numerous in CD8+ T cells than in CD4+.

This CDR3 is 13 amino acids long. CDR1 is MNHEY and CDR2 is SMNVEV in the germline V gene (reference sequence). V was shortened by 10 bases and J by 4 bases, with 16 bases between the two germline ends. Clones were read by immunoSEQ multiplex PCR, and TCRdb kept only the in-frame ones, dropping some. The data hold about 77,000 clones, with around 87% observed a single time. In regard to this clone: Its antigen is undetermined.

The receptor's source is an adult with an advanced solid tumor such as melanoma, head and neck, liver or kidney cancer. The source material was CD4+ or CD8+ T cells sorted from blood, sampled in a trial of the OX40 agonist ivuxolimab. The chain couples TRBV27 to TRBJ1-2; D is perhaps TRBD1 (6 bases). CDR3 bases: TGTGCCACTACAGGGCCGGGCGGCTATGGCTACACCTTC. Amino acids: CATTGPGGYGYTF.